This T cell receptor beta chain was found in a study of breast tumors, draining lymph nodes, adjacent tissues. Overall study results and limits: Tumors had less TCR diversity than lymph nodes, more than nontumor tissue. Tumor and nontumor repertoires were significantly more similar in luminal-like than in basal-like breast cancer. Most tumor T cells seemingly derive from lymph node, then expand in tumor. The lymph node origin of tumor T cells was framed as consistent with a hypothesis, not demonstrated.

CDR1 is KGHSH, CDR2 LQKENI, per germline. V was pared by 4 bases and J by 0 bases, with 9 bases between. This CDR3 comprises 14 residues. Breast cancer patients provided tissue from their axillary draining lymph nodes. TCRdb reanalysed the multiplex PCR reads using MiXCR and keeps one entry per CDR3 protein. Of about 110,000 distinct CDR3 sequences listed, less than 40% are singletons. With respect to this clonotype: The antigen is not known.

This sequence originates from a female donor with breast cancer. Some clones in this sample may be carry-over from other donors' samples. Sequenced input: axillary lymph node tissue. V usage is TRBV18 and J usage is TRBJ1-1; D is perhaps TRBD1 (6 bases). In nucleotides, the CDR3 is TGTGCCAGCTCACAAGGGGGGGTGAACACTGAAGCTTTCTTT. It encodes CASSQGGVNTEAFF.